A selection of T cell receptor beta chains follows, all from one sample in a study of CD8 T cells in Susac syndrome. TCRdb reprocessed the immunoSEQ multiplex PCR reads with MiXCR, giving one entry per CDR3 protein. The sample carries around 130,000 distinct CDR3 sequences, approximately 79% recorded once. The sample consisted of CD8+ T cells from PBMCs. All receptors come from a human donor with multiple sclerosis. The conserved cysteine and the conserved F or W are not part of the CDR3 here. The order of the fields is V gene, J gene, CDR3 protein.

v_gene: TRBV4-2
j_gene: TRBJ2-2
CDR3aa: ASSQVDSLVGELF

v_gene: TRBV12-3/TRBV12-4
j_gene: TRBJ2-7
CDR3aa: ASSLFESHEQY

v_gene: TRBV19
j_gene: TRBJ1-5
CDR3aa: ASSGFLLSNQPQH

v_gene: TRBV19
j_gene: TRBJ2-1
CDR3aa: ASRPTGDNEQF

v_gene: TRBV30
j_gene: TRBJ1-2
CDR3aa: AWSSGTGYGYT

v_gene: TRBV6-6
j_gene: TRBJ1-4
CDR3aa: ATLETTELF

v_gene: TRBV27
j_gene: TRBJ2-3
CDR3aa: ASSLSKGTYTDTQY

v_gene: TRBV30
j_gene: TRBJ1-1
CDR3aa: AWNVLSEAF

v_gene: TRBV30
j_gene: TRBJ1-1
CDR3aa: AWDTGLGYTEAF

v_gene: TRBV27
j_gene: TRBJ1-1
CDR3aa: ASSWGQGTEAF

v_gene: TRBV6-5
j_gene: TRBJ1-5
CDR3aa: ASSYLAKYSNQPQH

v_gene: TRBV4-1
j_gene: TRBJ1-5
CDR3aa: ASSPGQGVDWPQH

v_gene: TRBV5-6
j_gene: TRBJ2-7
CDR3aa: ASSFGSSYEQY

v_gene: TRBV19
j_gene: TRBJ2-3
CDR3aa: ASSIMGLAATDTQY

v_gene: TRBV3-1
j_gene: TRBJ2-1
CDR3aa: ASSQDWEVRVGNEQF

v_gene: TRBV12-3/TRBV12-4
j_gene: TRBJ2-4
CDR3aa: ASSSITGGGPKNIQY

v_gene: TRBV6-6
j_gene: TRBJ1-1
CDR3aa: ASSYLTGSPEAF

v_gene: TRBV11-2
j_gene: TRBJ2-1
CDR3aa: ASGLAGGYNEQF

v_gene: TRBV27
j_gene: TRBJ2-1
CDR3aa: ASSPWTGDFGNEQF

v_gene: TRBV30
j_gene: TRBJ2-5
CDR3aa: AWSVRGNFETQY

v_gene: TRBV2
j_gene: TRBJ1-1
CDR3aa: ASSDVRNTEAF

v_gene: TRBV11-2
j_gene: TRBJ2-7
CDR3aa: ASSLRISYEQY

v_gene: TRBV9
j_gene: TRBJ1-3
CDR3aa: ASSVGGGRGNTIY

v_gene: TRBV6-5
j_gene: TRBJ2-1
CDR3aa: ATNSGGGSYNEQF

v_gene: TRBV19
j_gene: TRBJ2-7
CDR3aa: ASGSGAPKQY

v_gene: TRBV5-6
j_gene: TRBJ2-1
CDR3aa: ASSYRGGFYNEQF

v_gene: TRBV5-1
j_gene: TRBJ2-5
CDR3aa: ASSSTGGETQY

v_gene: TRBV10-2
j_gene: TRBJ2-2
CDR3aa: ASSEPASPGTGELF

v_gene: TRBV27
j_gene: TRBJ2-3
CDR3aa: ASSLLPVTDTQY

v_gene: TRBV5-1
j_gene: TRBJ1-4
CDR3aa: ASSFGGLREKLF

v_gene: TRBV7-8
j_gene: TRBJ2-5
CDR3aa: ASSLYLTGQETQY

v_gene: TRBV28
j_gene: TRBJ1-2
CDR3aa: ASKRQGEDGYT

v_gene: TRBV28
j_gene: TRBJ1-4
CDR3aa: ASKPGLGEKLF

v_gene: TRBV6-5
j_gene: TRBJ2-7
CDR3aa: ASSYSSPDDSYEQY

v_gene: TRBV27
j_gene: TRBJ1-2
CDR3aa: ASSLQGQPYGYT

v_gene: TRBV28
j_gene: TRBJ2-1
CDR3aa: ASSPGLHEQF

v_gene: TRBV7-2
j_gene: TRBJ1-2
CDR3aa: ASSPEGGALNYGYT

v_gene: TRBV27
j_gene: TRBJ2-3
CDR3aa: ASSLIPAQRTDTQY

v_gene: TRBV19
j_gene: TRBJ1-1
CDR3aa: ASSECRGHTEAF

v_gene: TRBV19
j_gene: TRBJ2-1
CDR3aa: ASSILGVLF

v_gene: TRBV12-3/TRBV12-4
j_gene: TRBJ2-5
CDR3aa: ASSLDVLGRAQY

v_gene: TRBV7-9
j_gene: TRBJ2-7
CDR3aa: ASSQGHREQY

v_gene: TRBV21-1
j_gene: TRBJ2-7
CDR3aa: ASSIALTSLKGGLTYEQY

v_gene: TRBV25-1
j_gene: TRBJ2-1
CDR3aa: ASSSSRTYNEQF

v_gene: TRBV19
j_gene: TRBJ2-1
CDR3aa: ASSMDSYNEQF

v_gene: TRBV12-3/TRBV12-4
j_gene: TRBJ1-2
CDR3aa: ASSLSDLQGWDYGYT

v_gene: TRBV19
j_gene: TRBJ2-3
CDR3aa: ASSMFAGGIRPYGTDTQY

v_gene: TRBV6-5
j_gene: TRBJ1-2
CDR3aa: ASSYNPEPIYGYT

v_gene: TRBV20-1
j_gene: TRBJ1-1
CDR3aa: SAPDRGLGEAF

v_gene: TRBV11-2
j_gene: TRBJ1-2
CDR3aa: ASSPSGGSRWVYGYT

v_gene: TRBV18
j_gene: TRBJ1-1
CDR3aa: ASSPPTGVNTEAF

v_gene: TRBV7-2
j_gene: TRBJ2-1
CDR3aa: ASSLFSSQEQF

v_gene: TRBV9
j_gene: TRBJ1-3
CDR3aa: ASSVDRGSGNTIY

v_gene: TRBV14
j_gene: TRBJ1-3
CDR3aa: ASSDRGLGNTIY